What follows are 25 T cell receptor beta chains derived from one specimen sequenced in a study of blood T cell repertoires in COVID-19. Sequenced by immunoSEQ multiplex PCR; TCRdb stores in-frame clones only, minus some. Of about 430,000 clones in the sample, 70% to 90% were seen once. Sequenced input: PBMCs or T cells enriched from blood (not recorded which). The receptors stem from a woman in her late teens or twenties who had been exposed to COVID-19.

The chain has TRBV6-4 and TRBJ2-7; D is perhaps TRBD2 (6 bases). In germline, CDR1 is MRHNA, CDR2 SNTAGT. V was pared by 7 bases and J by 6 bases, with 22 bases between. The CDR3 is 15 residues long. As DNA, the CDR3 is TGTGCCAGCAAACTGACTAGGCTAAGAACGAGCGAGCAGTACTTC. It specifies CASKLTRLRTSEQYF.

V is TRBV19 and J is TRBJ1-6; D not certain. The CDR3 is 17 amino acids. Trimming took off 2 bases at V and 5 bases at J, with 16 bases between the two ends. Germline values: CDR1 LNHDA, CDR2 SQIVND (reference sequence). This CDR3 reads CASSIPVAGLNNSPLHF. CDR3 DNA: TGTGCCAGTAGTATACCGGTGGCGGGGTTGAATAATTCACCCCTCCACTTT.

This clone was counted once. The rearrangement uses TRBV13 and TRBJ2-7; no definite D call. Germline CDR1 PRHDT, CDR2 FYEKMQ (reference sequence). The CDR3 runs to 11 residues. V was pared by 5 bases and J by 1 base, with 3 bases between. This chain's CDR3 is CASSLSYEQYF. CDR3 sequence (DNA): TGTGCCAGCAGCCTATCCTACGAGCAGTACTTC.

The chain is built from TRBV19 and TRBJ1-2; TRBD1 matches at 8 bases. The CDR3 loop spans 13 amino acids. V dropped 7 bases and J dropped 8; count of bases not matched to a gene: 9. Germline V gene lookup returns CDR1 LNHDA and CDR2 SQIVND (reference sequence). CDR3 sequence reads: CASMGRGLGGYTF. CDR3 bases: TGTGCCAGTATGGGCAGGGGGCTTGGAGGCTACACCTTC. The complete variable domain, with remaining parts taken from reference TRBV19 and TRBJ1-2, reads DGGITQSPKYLFRKEGQNVTLSCEQNLNHDAMYWYRQDPGQGLRLIYYSQIVNDFQKGDIAEGYSVSREKKESFPLTVTSAQKNPTAFYLCASMGRGLGGYTFGSGTRLTVV.

The J gene is TRBJ2-5, the V gene TRBV7-9; TRBD2 matches 7 bases. This CDR3 is built from 15 residues. Germline V lookup: CDR1 SEHNR, CDR2 FQNEAQ (reference sequence). Trimming removed 6 bases from V and 2 bases from J; junction bases left unmatched: 9. The CDR3: CASSHAPGLQETQYF. The CDR3 DNA sequence: TGTGCCAGCAGTCACGCACCGGGACTACAAGAGACCCAGTACTTC.

The V and J genes are TRBV28 and TRBJ2-3; 12 bases match TRBD2. V trimming: 3 bases; J trimming: 6 bases; junction bases outside the gene matches: 22. Germline loops: CDR1 MDHEN, CDR2 SYDVKM. The CDR3 runs 21 residues. CDR3 residues: CASSFTPYGLAGRGRMDTQYF. CDR3 in DNA: TGTGCCAGCAGTTTTACGCCGTACGGACTAGCGGGACGAGGAAGAATGGATACGCAGTATTTT.

This clone was detected a few times. The chain couples TRBV28 to TRBJ2-1; D is perhaps TRBD2 (5 bases). Germline CDR1 is MDHEN and CDR2 is SYDVKM. The CDR3 runs to 15 residues. The V gene lost 5 bases and the J gene lost 1 base, with 12 bases spanning the gap. In nucleotides, the CDR3 is TGTGCCAGCAGTCTCCTAAGCGGATCCTACAATGAGCAGTTCTTC. Encoded protein: CASSLLSGSYNEQFF. The variable domain in full, with the rest retrieved from reference TRBV28 and TRBJ2-1, is DVKVTQSSRYLVKRTGEKVFLECVQDMDHENMFWYRQDPGLGLRLIYFSYDVKMKEKGDIPEGYSVSREKKERFSLILESASTNQTSMYLCASSLLSGSYNEQFFGPGTRLTVL.

The J gene is TRBJ2-5, the V gene TRBV4-1; D is uncertain. The V gene lost 0 bases and the J gene lost 4 bases, with 12 bases spanning the gap. The germline CDR1 and CDR2 sequences are MGHRA and YSYEKL. CDR3 length equals 15 residues. The CDR3 DNA reads TGCGCCAGCAGCCAAGAAAGCCGCGCGGCAGAGACCCAGTACTTC. It codes for CASSQESRAAETQYF.

The V and J genes are TRBV18 and TRBJ1-4; no clear D gene. The germline V and J ends were trimmed by 3 bases and 7 bases, with 12 bases remaining between them. The CDR3 is 14 residues long. Germline V gene lookup returns CDR1 KGHSH and CDR2 LQKENI. CDR3 nucleotide sequence: TGTGCCAGCTCACCGGAGGGATCCGGTGAAAAACTGTTTTTT. Translated, it gives CASSPEGSGEKLFF.

This chain joins TRBV7-8 and TRBJ1-1, with 8 bases that match TRBD1. With 5 bases clipped from V and 3 bases from J, the junction kept 5 bases outside the gene matches. CDR1 is SGHVS and CDR2 is FQNEAQ in the germline V gene. This CDR3 has 14 amino acids. As DNA, the CDR3 is TGTGCCAGCAGCCCCCCGGGACAGGACACTGAAGCTTTCTTT. Its translation: CASSPPGQDTEAFF.

The V gene is TRBV3-1 (or the pseudogene TRBV3-2), the J gene TRBJ2-3, with 9 bases fitting TRBD2. CDR1 is LGHDT, CDR2 YNNKEL, per germline (reference sequence). The CDR3 totals 18 residues. V was clipped by 3 bases and J by 0 bases; unmatched bases: 10. The CDR3 DNA sequence: TGTGCCAGCAGCCACCTACGCGGACTAGCGATAAGCACAGATACGCAGTATTTT. Protein: CASSHLRGLAISTDTQYF.

Note on this clone: Other DNA sequences from this sample encode an identical CDR3 as well. The V call is TRBV3-1 (or the pseudogene TRBV3-2), the J call TRBJ2-2; perhaps TRBD1 as D (5 bases). Germline CDR1 reads LGHDT; CDR2 reads YNNKEL (reference sequence). Trimming shortened V by 1 base and J by 4 bases, and 7 bases separated the two germline ends. The CDR3 runs to 14 residues. The CDR3 reads CASSQGQGTGELFF. CDR3 bases: TGTGCCAGCAGCCAAGGCCAGGGCACCGGGGAGCTGTTTTTT.

As regards this clone: This same CDR3 is encoded by further DNA sequences in the sample. V gene TRBV28 combines with J gene TRBJ1-4; D unclear. Per germline, CDR1 MDHEN and CDR2 SYDVKM. The CDR3 sequence is 12 residues long. V was pared by 1 base and J by 7 bases, with 4 bases between. The CDR3 DNA is TGTGCCAGCAGTTTATCGGGTGAAAAACTGTTTTTT. It is translated as CASSLSGEKLFF.

This chain connects TRBV5-4 to TRBJ1-6; 7 nucleotides line up with TRBD1. The CDR3 spans 15 residues. V lost 1 base to trimming and J lost 5 bases; unmatched junction nucleotides: 3. Looked up from germline, CDR1 is SGHNT and CDR2 is YYREEE (reference sequence). The CDR3 DNA sequence: TGTGCCAGCAGCTTGATGCAGGGGGATAATTCACCCCTCCACTTT. As protein: CASSLMQGDNSPLHF.

The chain joins TRBV7-9 to TRBJ1-1; TRBD1 matches at 8 bases. Trimming cost V 5 bases and J 4 bases; bases outside gene matches: 6. Germline values: CDR1 SEHNR, CDR2 FQNEAQ (reference sequence). The CDR3 extends over 14 amino acids. CDR3 sequence reads: CASSAQGGSTEAFF. The CDR3 DNA reads TGTGCCAGCAGCGCACAGGGGGGGAGCACTGAAGCTTTCTTT.

CDR3 in DNA: TGTGCCAGCAGCGCCCAGGCACAGTATAATTCACCCCTCCACTTT. This sequence encodes CASSAQAQYNSPLHF. This sequence joins TRBV7-3 and TRBJ1-6, with D unclear. The V end lost 5 bases, the J end lost 4 bases, and 12 bases lay between the germline ends. This CDR3 is 15 amino acids long. Germline V lookup: CDR1 SGHTA, CDR2 FQGTGA.

CDR3 amino acids: CASSNRNTGELFF. The CDR3 DNA is TGTGCCAGCTCCAACAGGAACACCGGGGAGCTGTTTTTT. The chain has TRBV7-8 and TRBJ2-2; D unclear. Trimming cost V 8 bases and J 1 base, with 8 bases left between them. Per the germline V gene, CDR1 is SGHVS and CDR2 is FQNEAQ. The CDR3 has 13 amino acids.

The chain combines TRBV6-5 with TRBJ2-1, with 14 bases that match TRBD2. Germline assignment: CDR1 MNHEY and CDR2 SVGAGI. With V trimmed by 6 bases and J by 10 bases, 8 bases remained unmatched. The CDR3 runs 15 residues. Here the CDR3 DNA reads TGTGCCAGCAGCGCCGGGACTAGCGGGAGCGGCGAGCAGTTCTTC. It specifies CASSAGTSGSGEQFF.

The chain has TRBV13 and TRBJ1-6; weak D call: TRBD1 (6 bases). The CDR3 is 17 amino acids. Per germline, CDR1 PRHDT and CDR2 FYEKMQ (reference sequence). Trimming pared 1 base from V and 8 bases from J, leaving 18 bases between. The CDR3 DNA sequence: TGTGCCAGCAGCTTAGACAGGGCCGAAGGAATCCATTCACCCCTCCACTTT. It codes for CASSLDRAEGIHSPLHF.

The chain joins TRBV27 to TRBJ2-3, with TRBD2 matching 8 bases. The CDR3 is 17 amino acids. V gave up 5 bases and J gave up 2 bases; unmatched junction bases: 12. Looked up from germline, CDR1 is MNHEY and CDR2 is SMNVEV (reference sequence). CDR3 loop: CASSTPEGSGVTDTQYF. For the CDR3, the DNA is TGTGCCAGCAGTACCCCGGAAGGTAGCGGGGTCACAGATACGCAGTATTTT.

This clone has only a few counts. The V and J genes are TRBV5-5 and TRBJ2-1; the D is unclear. V was pared by 0 bases and J by 2 bases, with 9 bases between. CDR1 and CDR2 from the germline V gene are SGHKS and YYEKEE (reference sequence). CDR3 length equals 15 residues. CDR3 protein: CASSLGAGPYNEQFF. The CDR3 coding sequence is TGTGCCAGCAGCTTGGGGGCAGGTCCCTACAATGAGCAGTTCTTC.

This chain joins TRBV19 and TRBJ2-1; 10 bases are shared with TRBD1. V shed 8 bases, J shed 5 bases, and the junction held 6 bases outside the gene matches. The CDR3 loop spans 14 amino acids. Germline loops: CDR1 LNHDA, CDR2 SQIVND (reference sequence). The CDR3 protein is CASGRQGANNEQFF. CDR3 DNA sequence: TGTGCCAGTGGTAGACAGGGGGCTAACAATGAGCAGTTCTTC.

This CDR3 reads CASSQIKTSGGAGTDTQYF. DNA of the CDR3: TGTGCCAGCAGCCAAATCAAGACTAGCGGGGGGGCCGGGACAGATACGCAGTATTTT. This chain connects TRBV7-8 to TRBJ2-3, with 14 bases aligning to TRBD2. J gave up 3 bases and V 5 bases, and 13 bases lay outside the gene matches. Germline V CDR1 and CDR2: SGHVS, FQNEAQ. The length of the CDR3 is 19 residues.

The chain uses TRBV11-1 and TRBJ2-7, with 7 bases that match TRBD2. Germline V gene data show CDR1 as SGHAT and CDR2 as FQDESV (reference sequence). After removal of 5 bases from V and 3 bases from J, the junction contained 10 bases not matched to a gene. The CDR3 is 15 residues long. CDR3 coding DNA: TGTGCCAGCAGCACACCCGGACTAGGGAACTACGAGCAGTACTTC. Translating gives CASSTPGLGNYEQYF.

J is TRBJ2-5 and V is TRBV7-9; 8 bases fit TRBD2. This CDR3 comprises 11 residues. The V segment lost 4 bases and the J segment 11 bases; nucleotides outside the gene matches: 3. Per the germline V gene, CDR1 is SEHNR and CDR2 is FQNEAQ (reference sequence). The CDR3 loop reads CASSSGTRQYF. CDR3 coding DNA: TGTGCCAGCAGCTCCGGGACTAGGCAGTACTTC.